This T cell receptor beta chain was identified in a study of blood T cells in healthy people across ages. Deletions cut 1 base from V and 1 base from J, with 9 bases between. Germline CDR1 SGHTA, CDR2 FQGTGA. This CDR3 is 15 amino acids long. There are many counts of this clonotype. What it recognizes is unknown. Regarding the study as a whole: The study found more naive CD4+ cells and higher diversity in long-lived than aged donors.

Combining a sample-barcoded 5' primer with a J-beta primer mix, a second PCR ran for 7 to 11 cycles. Tagging of each cDNA molecule was performed by a template-switch adaptor with 12 random nucleotides. Each sample provided no less than 3 million CDR3-containing paired-end reads. TCRdb reprocessed the 5' RACE reads with MiXCR, giving one entry per CDR3 protein. The sample holds 1,100,000 or so distinct CDR3 sequences, more than 40% seen once. Specimen: blood. This TCR came from a woman aged 60-75 years in good health. V gene TRBV7-3 combines with J gene TRBJ2-3, with a tentative D call TRBD2 (5 bases). CDR3 sequence reads: CASSLRSGGTDTQYF. DNA of the CDR3: TGTGCCAGCAGCTTAAGGAGCGGAGGCACAGATACGCAGTATTTT.